The T cell receptor beta chain under discussion was sequenced for a study of T cell responses to AZD1222 COVID-19 vaccine. Clones were sequenced by immunoSEQ multiplex PCR, and TCRdb holds only the in-frame ones, with some missing. The table has 95,000 to 150,000 clones, 85% to 90% seen once. Study-wide results and caveats: Clonal diversity was possibly underestimated, and the donors were mostly white British, with more females.

A note on this clone: Its antigen is undetermined.

CDR3 size: 16 residues. Germline V CDR1 and CDR2: SEHNR, FQNEAQ (reference sequence). Trimming cost V 2 bases and J 6 bases; bases outside gene matches: 11. This TCR was recovered from an adult in good health. The sequencing here drew on peripheral blood, taken on day 0 of AZD1222 vaccination. The V gene is TRBV7-9, the J gene TRBJ2-7; 9 bases match TRBD2. Here the CDR3 DNA reads TGTGCCAGCAGCTTACCGGCCGGGACTAGCCGTCTCGAGCAGTACTTC. Translated: CASSLPAGTSRLEQYF.